This is a list of T cell receptor beta chains from one sample in a study of human T cells and chemical hapten exposure. In TCRdb, the RACE reads were re-called with MiXCR into one record per CDR3 protein. In the table there are 190,000 or so distinct CDR3 sequences, around 23% of which are singletons. Sequenced material: whole blood, taken in connection with sensitization to the hapten diphenylcyclopropenone (DPC). Every receptor here comes from a woman between 40 and 55 years old with alopecia areata. Some clones in this sample may be carry-over from other donors' samples. Both conserved end residues are part of each CDR3. The D gene is left open where the match is weak. Rows may omit the clone size; those that give it use once, few, many or a size class.

clone size	V gene	J gene	D gene	CDR3 protein	CDR3 DNA
-	TRBV18	TRBJ1-1	-	CASRAGENTEAFF	TGTGCCAGTCGAGCAGGGGAGAACACTGAAGCTTTCTTT
few	TRBV24-1	TRBJ2-3	-	CATSGRSTDTQYF	TGTGCCACCAGTGGCAGAAGCACAGATACGCAGTATTTT
-	TRBV20-1	TRBJ2-1	TRBD2	CSPRVAGGGPYNEQFF	TGCAGTCCTCGAGTTGCGGGAGGAGGCCCCTACAATGAGCAGTTCTTC
-	TRBV7-2	TRBJ1-1	-	CASSFPGFTEAFF	TGTGCCAGCAGCTTTCCGGGATTCACTGAAGCTTTCTTT
few	TRBV19	TRBJ2-7	TRBD1	CASSDPTGAYF	TGTGCCAGTAGCGACCCGACAGGGGCATACTTC
-	TRBV6-5	TRBJ2-3	-	CASRQPSTDTQYF	TGTGCCAGCAGACAACCTAGCACAGATACGCAGTATTTT
-	TRBV5-1	TRBJ1-1	-	CASSLGPQGMGTEAFF	TGCGCCAGCAGCTTGGGTCCCCAGGGTATGGGCACTGAAGCTTTCTTT
-	TRBV6-2/TRBV6-3	TRBJ1-1	TRBD1	CASSYQTGGMNTEAFF	TGTGCCAGCAGTTACCAGACAGGGGGGATGAACACTGAAGCTTTCTTT
-	TRBV16	TRBJ1-1	-	CASSLSFHSNTEAFF	TGTGCCAGCAGCCTCTCATTCCACTCGAACACTGAAGCTTTCTTT
-	TRBV10-3	TRBJ2-5	TRBD2	CAISESPSGWETQYF	TGTGCCATCAGTGAGTCTCCTAGCGGCTGGGAGACCCAGTACTTC
-	TRBV20-1	TRBJ2-1	-	CSALRNEQFF	TGCAGTGCTCTTCGGAATGAGCAGTTCTTC
-	TRBV29-1	TRBJ2-2	TRBD1	CSVEVRDRANTGELFF	TGCAGCGTTGAAGTCCGGGACAGGGCGAACACCGGGGAGCTGTTTTTT
-	TRBV7-2	TRBJ2-7	-	CASSLATAYEQYF	TGTGCCAGCAGCTTAGCGACAGCCTACGAGCAGTACTTC
-	TRBV7-9	TRBJ2-1	TRBD2	CASSSSPGLAAYNEQFF	TGTGCCAGCAGCTCCTCCCCGGGACTAGCGGCCTACAATGAGCAGTTCTTC
-	TRBV10-3	TRBJ2-4	-	CATNSGQAKNIQYF	TGTGCCACTAACTCTGGGCAGGCCAAAAACATTCAGTACTTC
few	TRBV6-5	TRBJ2-7	-	CASSYQFGYEQYF	TGTGCCAGCAGTTACCAGTTTGGGTACGAGCAGTACTTC
-	TRBV3-1	TRBJ2-7	-	CASSPQKGRVFYEQYF	TGTGCCAGCAGCCCTCAAAAGGGCAGGGTATTCTACGAGCAGTACTTC
-	TRBV28	TRBJ1-5	-	CASSLVGPSHSNQPQHF	TGTGCCAGCAGTTTGGTCGGACCCTCCCACTCCAATCAGCCCCAGCATTTT
few	TRBV6-1	TRBJ1-5	TRBD1	CASSGRGGQPQHF	TGTGCCAGCAGTGGCAGGGGGGGTCAGCCCCAGCATTTT
few	TRBV20-1	TRBJ2-1	TRBD1	CSAKQDREFGEQFF	TGCAGTGCTAAGCAGGACAGGGAGTTTGGTGAGCAGTTCTTC
many	TRBV29-1	TRBJ2-3	-	CSVESSSDTQYF	TGCAGCGTTGAATCGTCCTCGGATACGCAGTATTTT
few	TRBV28	TRBJ2-3	-	CASSFQLVGTDTQYF	TGTGCCAGCAGTTTCCAGTTGGTGGGCACAGATACGCAGTATTTT
-	TRBV12-3/TRBV12-4	TRBJ2-3	-	CASRREGDTQYF	TGTGCCAGCAGGAGAGAGGGAGATACGCAGTATTTT
-	TRBV6-2/TRBV6-3	TRBJ2-7	-	CASRLVPTPYEQYF	TGTGCCAGCAGGTTGGTACCTACCCCCTACGAGCAGTACTTC
-	TRBV2	TRBJ2-5	TRBD1	CASLRAATGPKETQYF	TGTGCCAGCCTAAGAGCTGCGACAGGGCCAAAAGAGACCCAGTACTTC
-	TRBV5-5	TRBJ2-1	-	CASSFDSSTEQFF	TGTGCCAGCAGCTTTGACAGTTCGACTGAGCAGTTCTTC
-	TRBV6-2/TRBV6-3	TRBJ1-1	-	CASIPGGTSTEAFF	TGTGCCAGCATTCCCGGGGGGACCAGCACTGAAGCTTTCTTT
few	TRBV4-2	TRBJ1-2	TRBD1	CASSPRDREHYGYTF	TGTGCCAGCAGCCCCAGGGACAGGGAGCACTATGGCTACACCTTC
once	TRBV4-1	TRBJ2-7	TRBD2	CASSPRGTSYEQYF	TGCGCCAGCAGCCCCCGAGGGACTAGCTACGAGCAGTACTTC
-	TRBV29-1	TRBJ2-4	TRBD2	CSVDRASGGLAAKNIQYF	TGCAGCGTTGATAGGGCTAGCGGGGGCCTGGCGGCCAAAAACATTCAGTACTTC
-	TRBV7-2	TRBJ2-2	-	CASSRQNTGELFF	TGTGCCAGCAGCCGGCAGAACACCGGGGAGCTGTTTTTT
-	TRBV28	TRBJ1-5	-	CASSLQAVQSNQPQHF	TGTGCCAGCAGTTTACAGGCGGTCCAGAGCAATCAGCCCCAGCATTTT
few	TRBV10-3	TRBJ1-2	-	CAISDQGSYGYTF	TGTGCCATCAGTGATCAGGGTTCCTATGGCTACACCTTC
-	TRBV7-2	TRBJ2-7	-	CASSPRHSTYEQYF	TGTGCCAGCAGCCCCCGACACTCGACCTACGAGCAGTACTTC
-	TRBV7-8	TRBJ2-2	-	CASSFPGVGTGELFF	TGTGCCAGCAGCTTCCCGGGGGTGGGGACCGGGGAGCTGTTTTTT
-	TRBV7-2	TRBJ2-7	TRBD1	CASSLELGGTGAYEQYF	TGTGCCAGCAGCTTAGAGTTAGGGGGGACAGGGGCCTACGAGCAGTACTTC
few	TRBV19	TRBJ2-2	TRBD1	CASSGAGTVTGELFF	TGTGCCAGTAGTGGGGCCGGGACAGTCACCGGGGAGCTGTTTTTT
-	TRBV7-2	TRBJ2-3	TRBD2	CASSIREGRIDTQYF	TGTGCCAGCAGCATAAGGGAGGGCCGGATAGATACGCAGTATTTT
-	TRBV20-1	TRBJ2-1	TRBD2	CSARSRLGVASGKYNEQFF	TGCAGTGCTAGATCTAGGTTGGGTGTGGCTAGCGGGAAGTACAATGAGCAGTTCTTC
-	TRBV9	TRBJ2-2	TRBD1	CASSPAGGRTGELFF	TGTGCCAGCAGCCCCGCAGGGGGTCGCACCGGGGAGCTGTTTTTT